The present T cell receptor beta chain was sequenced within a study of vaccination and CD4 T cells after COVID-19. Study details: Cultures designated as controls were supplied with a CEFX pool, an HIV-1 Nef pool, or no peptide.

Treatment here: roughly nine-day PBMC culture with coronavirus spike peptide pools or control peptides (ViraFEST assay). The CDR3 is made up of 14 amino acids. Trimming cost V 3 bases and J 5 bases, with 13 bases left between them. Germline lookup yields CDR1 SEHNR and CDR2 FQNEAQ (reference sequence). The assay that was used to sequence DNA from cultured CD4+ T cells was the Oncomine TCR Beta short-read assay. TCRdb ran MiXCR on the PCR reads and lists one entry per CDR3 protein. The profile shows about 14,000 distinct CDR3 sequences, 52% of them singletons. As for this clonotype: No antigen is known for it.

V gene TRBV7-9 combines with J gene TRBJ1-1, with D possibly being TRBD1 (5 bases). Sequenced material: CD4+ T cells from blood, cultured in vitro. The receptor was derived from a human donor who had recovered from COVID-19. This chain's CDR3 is CASSFGTPRTEAFF. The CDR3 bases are TGTGCCAGCAGCTTTGGGACGCCGAGGACTGAAGCTTTCTTT.